Presented here are 15 T cell receptor beta chains from one specimen sequenced in a study of control samples from healthy donors and cancer patients. Assay: immunoSEQ multiplex PCR; the TCRdb copy retains only in-frame clones and omits some. This table holds tens of thousands of clones, 75% to 85% found once. Material for sequencing was PBMCs. The receptors were gathered from a woman aged 55-69 years with head and neck cancer.

This clone was seen a handful of times. V usage is TRBV4-1 and J usage is TRBJ1-6; D is unresolved. The CDR3 is made up of 15 amino acids. In germline, CDR1 is MGHRA, CDR2 YSYEKL. With 0 bases removed from V and 12 bases from J, the gap between germline ends came to 15 bases. The CDR3: CASSQERLLQRPLHF. The CDR3 DNA reads TGCGCCAGCAGCCAAGAACGTCTCCTCCAAAGACCCCTCCACTTT.

The V and J genes are TRBV7-8 and TRBJ1-4; 9 positions agree with TRBD1. This CDR3 spans 16 amino acids. Germline V gene lookup returns CDR1 SGHVS and CDR2 FQNEAQ. The trim removed 5 bases at V and 7 bases at J, leaving 11 bases unmatched. This chain's CDR3 is CASSADFGTGREKLFF. The DNA for the CDR3 is TGTGCCAGCAGCGCCGACTTTGGGACAGGGCGTGAAAAACTGTTTTTT.

The chain has TRBV2 and TRBJ2-1; D ambiguous. The length of the CDR3 is 13 residues. In germline, CDR1 is SNHLY, CDR2 FYNNEI. Trimming removed 4 bases at V and 5 bases at J, with 9 bases between. The CDR3 nucleotides are TGTGCCAGCAGTGTAAGGGTAGACAATGAGCAGTTCTTC. This encodes CASSVRVDNEQFF.

The chain uses TRBV7-2 and TRBJ2-2, with a tentative D call TRBD1 (5 bases). Per germline, CDR1 SGHTA and CDR2 FQGNSA. Trimming shortened V by 1 base and J by 0 bases, and 6 bases separated the two germline ends. The CDR3 extends over 15 amino acids. In nucleotides, the CDR3 is TGTGCCAGCAGCTTAGACAGGTCGAACACCGGGGAGCTGTTTTTT. This gives the protein CASSLDRSNTGELFF.

This clone was observed once. The chain uses TRBV7-2 and TRBJ2-1, with 11 bases fitting TRBD2. V dropped 2 bases and J dropped 2; count of bases not matched to a gene: 2. Germline lookup yields CDR1 SGHTA and CDR2 FQGNSA. The CDR3 loop spans 16 amino acids. In nucleotides, the CDR3 is TGTGCCAGCAGCTTACTAGCGGGAGGCCCCTACAATGAGCAGTTCTTC. As protein: CASSLLAGGPYNEQFF.

The count of this clone is one. The CDR3 coding sequence is TGTGCCAGCAGCCAGGAGGCGGATACGCAGTATTTT. It translates to CASSQEADTQYF. V is TRBV5-4 and J is TRBJ2-3, with D maybe TRBD2 (5 bases). CDR1 is SGHNT and CDR2 is YYREEE in the germline V gene (reference sequence). This CDR3 is 12 amino acids long. The V end was cut by 4 bases, the J end by 6 bases, with 9 bases between.

This chain uses TRBV19 with TRBJ1-1; D remains ambiguous. V was pared by 8 bases and J by 3 bases, with 10 bases between. The CDR3 spans 12 residues. Germline loops: CDR1 LNHDA, CDR2 SQIVND (reference sequence). CDR3 loop: CASSGRHTEAFF. In nucleotides, the CDR3 is TGTGCCAGTTCTGGACGACACACTGAAGCTTTCTTT. The full variable domain, completed using reference TRBV19 and TRBJ1-1, is DGGITQSPKYLFRKEGQNVTLSCEQNLNHDAMYWYRQDPGQGLRLIYYSQIVNDFQKGDIAEGYSVSREKKESFPLTVTSAQKNPTAFYLCASSGRHTEAFFGQGTRLTVV.

This clone appeared once. The chain links TRBV6-2 or TRBV6-3 to TRBJ2-3; D unresolved. Trimming took 2 bases from V and 2 from J, leaving 2 bases between them. Germline CDR1 and CDR2: MNHEY and SVGEGT. This CDR3 has 12 residues. The CDR3 protein is CASSYPTDTQYF. The CDR3 DNA reads TGTGCCAGCAGTTACCCCACAGATACGCAGTATTTT.

This clone came up a few times. This sequence joins TRBV19 and TRBJ1-2, with no clear D. In germline, CDR1 is LNHDA, CDR2 SQIVND (reference sequence). V lost 1 base, J lost 4 bases, and 13 bases lay in between. CDR3 length: 15 residues. The CDR3 sequence: CASSIGMEGVYGYTF. The CDR3 DNA reads as TGTGCCAGTAGTATAGGAATGGAGGGCGTCTATGGCTACACCTTC.

This clone has only one observation. The chain recombines TRBV25-1 with TRBJ1-6; D is unclear. The CDR3 length is 15 residues. The germline V and J ends were trimmed by 1 base and 2 bases, with 6 bases remaining between them. The germline CDR1 and CDR2 sequences are MGHDK and SYGVNS. CDR3 in DNA: TGTGCCAGCAGTGAATGGGCCCCCTATAATTCACCCCTCCACTTT. This encodes CASSEWAPYNSPLHF. The complete variable domain, with remaining parts taken from reference TRBV25-1 and TRBJ1-6, reads EADIYQTPRYLVIGTGKKITLECSQTMGHDKMYWYQQDPGMELHLIHYSYGVNSTEKGDLSSESTVSRIRTEHFPLTLESARPSHTSQYLCASSEWAPYNSPLHFGNGTRLTVT.

This clone showed up just a few times. For the CDR3, the DNA is TGTGCCAGCAGCTATCGACTAGCGGGACTCTACGAGCAGTACTTC. It specifies CASSYRLAGLYEQYF. The chain joins TRBV11-2 to TRBJ2-7; 11 bases line up with TRBD2. The V segment lost 4 bases and the J segment 3 bases; nucleotides outside the gene matches: 5. CDR1 is SGHAT and CDR2 is FQNNGV in the germline V gene. This CDR3 is built from 15 residues. The full variable domain, completed using reference TRBV11-2 and TRBJ2-7, is EAGVAQSPRYKIIEKRQSVAFWCNPISGHATLYWYQQILGQGPKLLIQFQNNGVVDDSQLPKDRFSAERLKGVDSTLKIQPAKLEDSAVYLCASSYRLAGLYEQYFGPGTRLTVT.

The chain links TRBV5-4 to TRBJ2-2, with 7 positions matching TRBD1. CDR1 and CDR2 from the germline V gene are SGHNT and YYREEE (reference sequence). The ends lost 4 bases at V and 5 bases at J; junction bases unmatched: 8. The CDR3 runs 15 residues. The CDR3 is CASSPDPGGTGELFF. CDR3 DNA sequence: TGTGCCAGCAGCCCGGATCCAGGGGGTACCGGGGAGCTGTTTTTT.

The genes are TRBV7-8 and TRBJ2-1, with 10 bases identical to TRBD2. The CDR3 covers 19 residues. Per the germline V gene, CDR1 is SGHVS and CDR2 is FQNEAQ. The junction had 17 bases not matched to a gene; V was cut back by 5 bases and J by 4 bases. The CDR3 sequence is CASSPLYRGSSGGYNEQFF. CDR3 DNA sequence: TGTGCCAGCAGCCCCCTATATCGAGGGTCTAGCGGGGGTTACAATGAGCAGTTCTTC.

The J gene is TRBJ1-6, the V gene TRBV5-6; D gene ambiguous. The CDR3 is made up of 12 amino acids. The V and J ends lost 1 base and 7 bases respectively, with 3 bases between them. The germline CDR1 and CDR2 sequences are SGHDT and YYEEEE. The CDR3 spells CASSLQNSPLHF. The CDR3 DNA reads as TGTGCCAGCAGCTTGCAGAATTCACCCCTCCACTTT.

The chain combines TRBV7-6 with TRBJ1-5; the D is unclear. Germline loops: CDR1 SGHVS, CDR2 FNYEAQ. The V and J ends lost 1 base and 7 bases respectively, with 11 bases between them. CDR3 length: 14 residues. As DNA, the CDR3 is TGTGCCAGCAGCTTAGGTGGGCCCGAGCAGCCCCAGCATTTT. It yields the protein CASSLGGPEQPQHF.